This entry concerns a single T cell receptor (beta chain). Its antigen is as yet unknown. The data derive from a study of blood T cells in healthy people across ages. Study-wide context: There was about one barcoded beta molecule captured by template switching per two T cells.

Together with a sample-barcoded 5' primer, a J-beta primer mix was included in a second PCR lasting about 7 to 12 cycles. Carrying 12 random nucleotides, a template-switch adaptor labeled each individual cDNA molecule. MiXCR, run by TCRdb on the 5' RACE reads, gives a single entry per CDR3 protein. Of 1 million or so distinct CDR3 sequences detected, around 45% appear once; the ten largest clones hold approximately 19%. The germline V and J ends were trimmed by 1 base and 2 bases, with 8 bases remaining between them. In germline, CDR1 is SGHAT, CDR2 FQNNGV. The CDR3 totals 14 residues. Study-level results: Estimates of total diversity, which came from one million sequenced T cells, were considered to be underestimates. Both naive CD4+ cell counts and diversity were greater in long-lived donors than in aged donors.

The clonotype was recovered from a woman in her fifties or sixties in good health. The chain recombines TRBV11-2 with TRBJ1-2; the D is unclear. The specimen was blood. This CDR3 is CASSLARGNYGYTF. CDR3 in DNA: TGTGCCAGCAGCTTAGCTCGAGGGAACTATGGCTACACCTTC. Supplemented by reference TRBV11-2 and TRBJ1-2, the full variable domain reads EAGVAQSPRYKIIEKRQSVAFWCNPISGHATLYWYQQILGQGPKLLIQFQNNGVVDDSQLPKDRFSAERLKGVDSTLKIQPAKLEDSAVYLCASSLARGNYGYTFGSGTRLTVV.